One and the same sample provided the 27 T cell receptor beta chains below, sequenced in a study of T cells in Graves' hyperthyroidism and ophthalmopathy. RNA transcripts provided the source from which TCR beta CDR3 regions were amplified. First-round RT-PCR targeting the TCR CDR3 was performed with the HTBI primer set. TCRdb independently ran MiXCR on the multiplex PCR reads; one entry per CDR3 protein. Of about 570,000 distinct CDR3 sequences detected, around 46% appear once; the ten largest clones hold around 19%. The sample taken for sequencing was peripheral blood or thyroid tissue (not recorded which). Receptor source: an adult woman with Graves' disease, either hyperthyroidism or ophthalmopathy (not recorded which).

At least ten counts were recorded for this clonotype. The CDR3 loop is CASSLGRWLNQPQHF. CDR3 nucleotide sequence: TGTGCCAGCAGCTTAGGCAGGTGGCTAAATCAGCCCCAGCATTTT. J is TRBJ1-5 and V is TRBV7-8, with D unresolved. Trimming removed 1 base at V and 4 bases at J, with 11 bases between. The V gene's germline CDR1 is SGHVS and CDR2 FQNEAQ. CDR3 size: 15 residues.

This clonotype was seen a single time. The junction does not match germline at one end; this may be a read error. The chain joins TRBV20-1 to TRBJ2-2, with D possibly called TRBD1 or TRBD2 (5 bases each). CDR3 size: 14 residues. Germline lookup yields CDR1 DFQATT and CDR2 SNEGSKA (reference sequence). CDR3 nucleotide sequence: TGCAGTGCTAAAAGGGGTTCGGACACCGGGGAGCTGCTTTTT. It is translated as CSAKRGSDTGELLF.

Note on this clonotype: A read error may explain this, as a much larger clone is one base away. The gene calls are TRBV30 and TRBJ1-2; a possible D gene is TRBD1 (5 bases). Germline-derived CDR1 and CDR2 are GTSNPN and SVGIG (reference sequence). The CDR3 covers 14 residues. CDR3 residues: CAWEKGRSYYGHTF. CDR3 DNA: TGTGCCTGGGAGAAGGGACGTTCTTACTATGGCCACACCTTC.

The chain carries TRBV2 and TRBJ2-5; TRBD2 aligns across 10 bases. The V and J ends lost 6 bases and 3 bases, in that order; junction bases with no gene match: 16. The CDR3 is 18 amino acids. Germline CDR1 and CDR2: SNHLY and FYNNEI. This chain's CDR3 is CASRSIVRLAGDKETQYF. Written as DNA, the CDR3 is TGTGCCAGCAGGAGCATAGTAAGGCTAGCGGGAGACAAAGAGACCCAGTACTTC.

The chain has TRBV19 and TRBJ1-1; 7 bases fit TRBD1. This CDR3 is 13 amino acids long. Germline values: CDR1 LNHDA, CDR2 SQIVND (reference sequence). Trimming took 10 bases from V and 5 from J; bases not matched to a gene: 10. CDR3 protein: CAISGQAGTEAFF. The CDR3 coding sequence is TGTGCCATTTCCGGACAGGCGGGAACTGAAGCTTTCTTT.

The gene calls are TRBV10-3 and TRBJ2-7, with D unclear. The germline V gene encodes CDR1 ENHRY and CDR2 SYGVKD. V was trimmed by 6 bases and J by 7 bases, leaving 16 bases between them. The CDR3 covers 13 residues. CDR3 in DNA: TGTGCCATCAGCTATGACTTGTACCAAGAGCAGTACTTC. Its protein is CAISYDLYQEQYF.

At least ten counts were recorded for this clonotype. The chain carries TRBV20-1 and TRBJ1-4; 9 bases align to TRBD1. Germline trimming cut 6 bases from V and 8 bases from J; bases unmatched to any gene: 7. The CDR3 is made up of 13 amino acids. Germline values: CDR1 DFQATT, CDR2 SNEGSKA (reference sequence). CDR3 in DNA: TGCAGTGCATGGGACAGGGAAGGCGAAAAACTGTTTTTT. This codes for CSAWDREGEKLFF.

This clonotype was recorded at least ten times. The V and J genes are TRBV6-5 and TRBJ1-4, with D possibly matching TRBD1 (5 bases). Per the germline V gene, CDR1 is MNHEY and CDR2 is SVGAGI. Trimming took off 2 bases at V and 8 bases at J, with 12 bases between the two ends. The CDR3 extends over 14 amino acids. The CDR3 is CASSYGARGEKLFF. CDR3 DNA: TGTGCCAGCAGTTACGGTGCGAGGGGAGAAAAACTGTTTTTT.

This clonotype appeared a single time. The chain joins TRBV20-1 to TRBJ2-5; no definite D call. Trimming cost V 5 bases and J 2 bases, with 15 bases left between them. The V gene's germline CDR1 is DFQATT and CDR2 SNEGSKA (reference sequence). The CDR3 runs 14 residues. This CDR3 is CSALSTQSQETQYF. Here the CDR3 DNA reads TGCAGTGCTCTCAGCACTCAGTCACAAGAGACCCAGTACTTC.

The chain couples TRBV9 to TRBJ1-5, with D hard to call. The CDR3 has 14 amino acids. Germline CDR1 and CDR2: SGDLS and YYNGEE. Trimming took 2 bases from V and 1 from J, leaving 7 bases between them. DNA for the CDR3: TGTGCCAGCAGCGTTCACGCCAGCAATCAGCCCCAGCATTTT. This translates into CASSVHASNQPQHF.

This clonotype was found many times. The chain employs TRBV12-3 or TRBV12-4 and TRBJ1-5, with D possibly TRBD1 on 5 matching bases. The CDR3 totals 14 residues. The V end lost 3 bases, the J end lost 3 bases, and 9 bases lay between the germline ends. This CDR3 is CASSLGRANQPQHF. The DNA of the CDR3 is TGTGCCAGCAGTTTGGGCAGGGCCAATCAGCCCCAGCATTTT.

This chain uses TRBV11-1 with TRBJ2-7, with 11 nucleotides matching TRBD1. The V gene end was trimmed by 4 bases and the J gene end by 7 bases; junction bases not matched to a gene: 9. This CDR3 comprises 15 residues. Germline values: CDR1 SGHAT, CDR2 FQDESV (reference sequence). CDR3: CASSSAGQGVGEQYF. The CDR3 bases are TGTGCCAGCAGCTCAGCGGGACAGGGGGTTGGGGAGCAGTACTTC.

In its sample, this clonotype was seen a few times. The chain has TRBV29-1 and TRBJ2-7; D perhaps matches TRBD2 (6 bases). V was cut by 3 bases and J by 2 bases, with 8 bases left in between. Germline V gives CDR1 SQVTM, CDR2 ANQGSEA. This CDR3 comprises 12 residues. The CDR3 sequence is CSVERDPYEQYF. DNA of the CDR3: TGCAGCGTTGAGCGGGACCCCTACGAGCAGTACTTC.

This clonotype was counted at least ten times. The chain couples TRBV19 to TRBJ1-1; no reliable D call. In germline, CDR1 is LNHDA, CDR2 SQIVND (reference sequence). Trimming stripped 5 bases from V and 5 bases from J, with 18 bases between. This CDR3 is built from 15 residues. CDR3 sequence: CASSSLLSGLTEAFF. DNA of the CDR3: TGTGCCAGTAGTTCTCTCCTTAGTGGGTTAACTGAAGCTTTCTTT. Based on the CDR3 plus reference TRBV19 and TRBJ1-1, the full variable domain is DGGITQSPKYLFRKEGQNVTLSCEQNLNHDAMYWYRQDPGQGLRLIYYSQIVNDFQKGDIAEGYSVSREKKESFPLTVTSAQKNPTAFYLCASSSLLSGLTEAFFGQGTRLTVV.

This clonotype was detected many times. V and J are TRBV29-1 and TRBJ1-1; TRBD1 matches at 11 bases. V lost 3 bases and J lost 3; bases outside the gene matches: 6. There are 15 residues in the CDR3. Germline V gene sequence: CDR1 SQVTM, CDR2 ANQGSEA. CDR3 in DNA: TGCAGCGTTGAGATGTGGGGACAGGGGGACACTGAAGCTTTCTTT. Protein: CSVEMWGQGDTEAFF.

This clonotype was seen many times. This chain connects TRBV7-9 to TRBJ1-1; TRBD1 might be the D (5 bases). Trimming stripped 4 bases from V and 11 bases from J, with 20 bases between. In germline, CDR1 is SEHNR, CDR2 FQNEAQ (reference sequence). This CDR3 has 14 residues. The CDR3, as DNA: TGTGCCAGCAGCTCCCTAGGCGGCGGGGGTCGGGCTTTCTTT. Protein: CASSSLGGGGRAFF.

With regard to this clonotype: The conserved phenylalanine or tryptophan normally closing the CDR3 is absent here, so this likely arose from a read error. The limits of the CDR3 on the DNA are not certain, so only TCRdb's listed CDR3 is given. The chain employs TRBV7-9 and TRBJ2-5. Germline V gene sequence: CDR1 SEHNR, CDR2 FQNEAQ (reference sequence). Counting both end residues, the CDR3 totals 8 amino acids. CDR3 sequence reads: CASSWVVA.

This clonotype was counted at least ten times. The J gene is TRBJ1-3, the V gene TRBV12-3 or TRBV12-4, with 8 nucleotides matching TRBD1. CDR3 length: 14 amino acids. Unmatched junction bases numbered 8, after V lost 8 bases and J lost 5 bases. The CDR3 coding sequence is TGTGCCAGCTTGTTGCAGGGGGCCCGAAACACCATATATTTT. Protein sequence: CASLLQGARNTIYF.

The chain couples TRBV18 to TRBJ2-2; D may be TRBD2 (5 bases). Deletions cut 5 bases from V and 1 base from J, with 11 bases between. Germline-derived CDR1 and CDR2 are KGHSH and LQKENI. This CDR3 contains 15 residues. This CDR3 is CASSVGLGNTGELFF. CDR3 DNA: TGTGCCAGCTCAGTAGGACTGGGGAACACCGGGGAGCTGTTTTTT.

This clonotype was seen a handful of times. This chain links TRBV10-3 with TRBJ2-3; D may correspond to TRBD1 or TRBD2 (5 bases each). The CDR3 runs to 13 residues. V was trimmed by 2 bases and J by 11 bases, leaving 14 bases between them. CDR1 and CDR2 (germline): ENHRY, SYGVKD. Here the CDR3 DNA reads TGTGCCATCAGTGAGACCCGGGACGGAGAGCAGTATTTT. Protein product: CAISETRDGEQYF.

The chain uses TRBV9 and TRBJ1-4; D call uncertain. The V end lost 3 bases, the J end lost 2 bases, and 8 bases lay between the germline ends. Germline V gene sequence: CDR1 SGDLS, CDR2 YYNGEE. CDR3 length: 14 amino acids. This chain's CDR3 is CASSAGITNEKLFF. In nucleotides, the CDR3 is TGTGCCAGCAGCGCCGGGATCACTAATGAAAAACTGTTTTTT.

This sequence joins TRBV20-1 and TRBJ2-5; no reliable D call. The end of the DNA fits TRBJ2-7 better, so the J call may be wrong. CDR3 length: 14 amino acids. Germline V gives CDR1 DFQATT, CDR2 SNEGSKA (reference sequence). CDR3: CSAAQRGRSYEQYF. The CDR3 DNA sequence: TGCAGTGCTGCACAGCGAGGAAGGAGCTACGAGCAGTACTTC.

This clonotype was seen only once. The chain is built from TRBV6-1 and TRBJ1-5, with D uncertain. The germline V and J ends were trimmed by 3 bases and 8 bases, with 17 bases remaining between them. CDR3 length: 15 amino acids. The germline CDR1 and CDR2 sequences are MNHNS and SASEGT. In DNA, the CDR3 is TGTGCCAGCAGTGAGGACCACCTCGGCGGGAAGCCCCAGCATTTT. Its translation: CASSEDHLGGKPQHF.

This sequence joins TRBV10-3 and TRBJ1-2; 10 bases line up with TRBD1. Per the germline V gene, CDR1 is ENHRY and CDR2 is SYGVKD. The CDR3 covers 16 residues. After removal of 2 bases from V and 7 bases from J, the junction contained 10 bases not matched to a gene. The CDR3 loop is CAISERTGGGLGGYTF. The CDR3, as DNA: TGTGCCATCAGTGAGAGGACAGGGGGAGGCCTCGGTGGCTACACCTTC.

This clonotype was seen a few times. The V and J genes are TRBV20-1 and TRBJ2-5; no clear D gene. Germline V gene data show CDR1 as DFQATT and CDR2 as SNEGSKA (reference sequence). Trimming removed 7 bases from V and 5 bases from J, with 17 bases in between. The CDR3 length is 13 residues. DNA for the CDR3: TGCAGTGTCGCAAACCCCTACCCCGAGACCCAGTACTTC. As protein: CSVANPYPETQYF.

This clonotype was observed at least ten times. The V call is TRBV20-1, the J call TRBJ2-7; 7 bases line up with TRBD1. Trimming at V came to 0 bases and at J to 2 bases, leaving 1 base not matched to a gene. CDR1 DFQATT and CDR2 SNEGSKA come from the germline V gene (reference sequence). The CDR3 extends over 13 amino acids. The CDR3 is CSAREGQTYEQYF. The CDR3, as DNA: TGCAGTGCTAGAGAGGGACAGACCTACGAGCAGTACTTC.

This clonotype has ten or more counts. V gene TRBV3-1 combines with J gene TRBJ1-1, with D possibly TRBD1 on 6 matching bases. This CDR3 comprises 15 residues. The V end lost 3 bases, the J end lost 8 bases, and 19 bases lay between the germline ends. The germline gives CDR1 LGHDT, CDR2 YNNKEL (reference sequence). The CDR3 DNA reads TGTGCCAGCAGCCAGGGGACAAGGGGCGCTGGGGAAGCTTTCTTT. Its protein product is CASSQGTRGAGEAFF. Complete variable domain (other parts from reference TRBV3-1 and TRBJ1-1): DTAVSQTPKYLVTQMGNDKSIKCEQNLGHDTMYWYKQDSKKFLKIMFSYNNKELIINETVPNRFSPKSPDKAHLNLHINSLELGDSAVYFCASSQGTRGAGEAFFGQGTRLTVV.